This T cell receptor beta chain comes out of a study of blood T cells in healthy people across ages. The use of a sample-barcoded 5' primer and a J-beta primer mix characterized a second PCR of roughly 6 to 11 cycles. Every sample returned 2.5 million or more CDR3-containing paired-end reads. One entry per CDR3 protein, called by TCRdb with MiXCR from the 5' RACE reads. The sample consists of about a million distinct CDR3 sequences, around 48% of them appearing once. Each donor gave around 9.6 milliliters of peripheral blood. Study conclusions and caveats: A roughly linear age-dependent decrease characterized TCR beta diversity per million T cells.

As to this clonotype: Its antigen is as yet unknown.

This TCR came from a man younger than 45 in good health. The specimen was blood.

The CDR3 loop reads CAWSGGLKETQYF. The CDR3 bases are TGTGCCTGGAGTGGGGGACTCAAAGAGACCCAGTACTTC. The rearrangement links TRBV30 to TRBJ2-5, with D perhaps matching TRBD2 (6 bases). Germline V lookup: CDR1 GTSNPN, CDR2 SVGIG (reference sequence). This CDR3 has 13 amino acids. Trimming removed 1 base at V and 3 bases at J, with 9 bases between.